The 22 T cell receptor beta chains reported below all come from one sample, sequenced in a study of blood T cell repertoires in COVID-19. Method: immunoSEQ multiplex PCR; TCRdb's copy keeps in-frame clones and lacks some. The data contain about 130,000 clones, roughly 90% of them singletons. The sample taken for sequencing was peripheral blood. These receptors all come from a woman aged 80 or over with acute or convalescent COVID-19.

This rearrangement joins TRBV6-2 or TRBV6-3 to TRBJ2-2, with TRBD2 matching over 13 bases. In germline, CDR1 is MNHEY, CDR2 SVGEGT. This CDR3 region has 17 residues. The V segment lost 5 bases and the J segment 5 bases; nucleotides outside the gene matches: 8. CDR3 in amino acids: CASSTGTSGAGTGELFF. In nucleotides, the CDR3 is TGTGCCAGCAGTACCGGGACTAGCGGGGCGGGGACCGGGGAGCTGTTTTTT.

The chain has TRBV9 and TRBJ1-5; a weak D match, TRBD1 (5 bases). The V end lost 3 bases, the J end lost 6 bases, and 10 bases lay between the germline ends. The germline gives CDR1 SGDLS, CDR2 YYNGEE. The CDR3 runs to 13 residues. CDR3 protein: CASSAQGFQPQHF. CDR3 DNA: TGTGCCAGCAGCGCGCAGGGCTTTCAGCCCCAGCATTTT. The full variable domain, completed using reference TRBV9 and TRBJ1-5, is DSGVTQTPKHLITATGQRVTLRCSPRSGDLSVYWYQQSLDQGLQFLIQYYNGEERAKGNILERFSAQQFPDLHSELNLSSLELGDSALYFCASSAQGFQPQHFGDGTRLSIL.

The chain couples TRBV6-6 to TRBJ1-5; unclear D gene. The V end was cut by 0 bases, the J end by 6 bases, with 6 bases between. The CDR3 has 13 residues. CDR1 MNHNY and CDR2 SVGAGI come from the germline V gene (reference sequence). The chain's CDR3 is CASSYSTIQPQHF. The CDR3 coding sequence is TGTGCCAGCAGTTACTCGACTATTCAGCCCCAGCATTTT.

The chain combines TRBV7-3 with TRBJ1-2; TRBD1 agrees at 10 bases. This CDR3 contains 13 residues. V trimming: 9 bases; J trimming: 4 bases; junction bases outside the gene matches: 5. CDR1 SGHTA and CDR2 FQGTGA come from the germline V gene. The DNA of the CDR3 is TGTGCCAGTGGGACAGGGGTGGGCTATGGCTACACCTTC. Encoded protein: CASGTGVGYGYTF.

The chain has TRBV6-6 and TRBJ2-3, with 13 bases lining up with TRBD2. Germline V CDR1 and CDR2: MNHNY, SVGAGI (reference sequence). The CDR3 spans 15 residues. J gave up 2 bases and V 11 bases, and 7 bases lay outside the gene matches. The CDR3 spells CASRTSGGYTDTQYF. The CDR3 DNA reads TGTGCCTCCAGGACTAGCGGGGGCTACACAGATACGCAGTATTTT.

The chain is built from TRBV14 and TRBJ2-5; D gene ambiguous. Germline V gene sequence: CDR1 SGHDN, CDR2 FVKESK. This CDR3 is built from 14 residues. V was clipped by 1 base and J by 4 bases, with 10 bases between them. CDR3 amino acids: CASSQGRLSETQYF. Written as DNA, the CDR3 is TGTGCCAGCAGCCAAGGGAGATTGTCAGAGACCCAGTACTTC.

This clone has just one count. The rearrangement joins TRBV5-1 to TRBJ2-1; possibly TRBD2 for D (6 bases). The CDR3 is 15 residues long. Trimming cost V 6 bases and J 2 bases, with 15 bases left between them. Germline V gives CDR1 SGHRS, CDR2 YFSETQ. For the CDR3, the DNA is TGCGCCAGCACCCCGACTAGTCGGCCCTACAATGAGCAGTTCTTC. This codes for CASTPTSRPYNEQFF.

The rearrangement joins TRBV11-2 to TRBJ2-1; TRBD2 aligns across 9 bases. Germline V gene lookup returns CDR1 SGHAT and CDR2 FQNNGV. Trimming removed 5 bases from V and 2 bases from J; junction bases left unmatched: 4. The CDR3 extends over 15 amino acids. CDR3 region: CASSTGLATYNEQFF. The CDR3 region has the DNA TGTGCCAGCAGCACCGGACTAGCGACCTACAATGAGCAGTTCTTC.

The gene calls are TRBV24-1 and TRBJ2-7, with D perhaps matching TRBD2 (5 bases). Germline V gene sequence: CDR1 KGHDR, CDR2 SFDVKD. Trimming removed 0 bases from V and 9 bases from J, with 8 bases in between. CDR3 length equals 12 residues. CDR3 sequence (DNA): TGTGCCACCAGTGATTTGAGAGGGAGGCAGTACTTC. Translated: CATSDLRGRQYF.

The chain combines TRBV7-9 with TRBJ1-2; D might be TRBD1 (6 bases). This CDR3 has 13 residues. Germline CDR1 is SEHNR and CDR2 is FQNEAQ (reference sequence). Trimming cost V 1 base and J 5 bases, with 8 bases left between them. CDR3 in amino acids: CASSLDTGYGYTF. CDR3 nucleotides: TGTGCCAGCAGCTTAGATACAGGGTATGGCTACACCTTC. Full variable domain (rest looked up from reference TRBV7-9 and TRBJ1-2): DTGVSQNPRHKITKRGQNVTFRCDPISEHNRLYWYRQTLGQGPEFLTYFQNEAQLEKSRLLSDRFSAERPKGSFSTLEIQRTEQGDSAMYLCASSLDTGYGYTFGSGTRLTVV.

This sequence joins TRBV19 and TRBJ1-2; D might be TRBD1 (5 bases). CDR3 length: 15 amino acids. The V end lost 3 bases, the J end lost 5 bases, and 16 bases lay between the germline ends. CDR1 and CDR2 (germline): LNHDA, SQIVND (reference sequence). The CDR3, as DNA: TGTGCCAGTAGTATCAACAGGCCGGGAGATTATGGCTACACCTTC. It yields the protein CASSINRPGDYGYTF. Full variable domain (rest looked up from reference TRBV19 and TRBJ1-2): DGGITQSPKYLFRKEGQNVTLSCEQNLNHDAMYWYRQDPGQGLRLIYYSQIVNDFQKGDIAEGYSVSREKKESFPLTVTSAQKNPTAFYLCASSINRPGDYGYTFGSGTRLTVV.

In DNA, the CDR3 is TGTGCCAGCAGTTCCACCCTACAGGGCTACGAGCAGTACTTC. This codes for CASSSTLQGYEQYF. The chain recombines TRBV6-5 with TRBJ2-7; a possible D gene is TRBD1 (6 bases). Trimming cost V 4 bases and J 3 bases, with 13 bases left between them. The CDR3 totals 14 residues. From germline, CDR1 is MNHEY and CDR2 SVGAGI.

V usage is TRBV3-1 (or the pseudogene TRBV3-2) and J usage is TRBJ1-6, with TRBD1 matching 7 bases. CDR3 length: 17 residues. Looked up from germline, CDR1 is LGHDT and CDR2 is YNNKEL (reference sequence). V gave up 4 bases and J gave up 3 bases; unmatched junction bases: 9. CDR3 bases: TGTGCCAGCAGCCCCTTCTCAGGGGGATTCTATAATTCACCCCTCCACTTT. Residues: CASSPFSGGFYNSPLHF.

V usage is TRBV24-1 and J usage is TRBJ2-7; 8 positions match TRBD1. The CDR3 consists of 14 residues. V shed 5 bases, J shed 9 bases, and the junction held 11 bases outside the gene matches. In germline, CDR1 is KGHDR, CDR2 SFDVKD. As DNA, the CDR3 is TGTGCCACCAGTGGATTTCCGGACAGGGATCGGCAGTACTTC. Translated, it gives CATSGFPDRDRQYF.

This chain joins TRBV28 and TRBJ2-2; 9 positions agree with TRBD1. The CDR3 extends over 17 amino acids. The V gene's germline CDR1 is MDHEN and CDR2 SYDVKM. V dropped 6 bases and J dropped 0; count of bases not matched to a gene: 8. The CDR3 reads CASRASQGASNTGELFF. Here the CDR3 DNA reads TGTGCCAGCAGAGCCTCACAGGGGGCCTCGAACACCGGGGAGCTGTTTTTT.

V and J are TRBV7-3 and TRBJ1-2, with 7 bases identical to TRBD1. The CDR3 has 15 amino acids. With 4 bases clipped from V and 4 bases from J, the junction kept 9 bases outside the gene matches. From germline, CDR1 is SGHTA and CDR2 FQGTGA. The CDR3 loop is CASSSRTGSFYGYTF. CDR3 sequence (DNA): TGTGCCAGCAGCTCCCGGACAGGTAGCTTCTATGGCTACACCTTC.

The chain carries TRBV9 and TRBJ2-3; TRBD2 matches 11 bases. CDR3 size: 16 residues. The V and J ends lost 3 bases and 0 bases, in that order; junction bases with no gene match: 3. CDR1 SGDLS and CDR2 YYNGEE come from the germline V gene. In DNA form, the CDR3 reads TGTGCCAGCAGCGGTCCTAGCGGGAGGAGCACAGATACGCAGTATTTT. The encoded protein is CASSGPSGRSTDTQYF. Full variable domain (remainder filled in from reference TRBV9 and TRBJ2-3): DSGVTQTPKHLITATGQRVTLRCSPRSGDLSVYWYQQSLDQGLQFLIQYYNGEERAKGNILERFSAQQFPDLHSELNLSSLELGDSALYFCASSGPSGRSTDTQYFGPGTRLTVL.

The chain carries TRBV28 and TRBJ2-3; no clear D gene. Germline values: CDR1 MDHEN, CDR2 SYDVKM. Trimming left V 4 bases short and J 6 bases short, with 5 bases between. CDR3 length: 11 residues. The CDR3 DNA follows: TGTGCCAGCAGTTCGACTGATACGCAGTATTTT. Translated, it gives CASSSTDTQYF. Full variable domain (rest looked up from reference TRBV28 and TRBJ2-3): DVKVTQSSRYLVKRTGEKVFLECVQDMDHENMFWYRQDPGLGLRLIYFSYDVKMKEKGDIPEGYSVSREKKERFSLILESASTNQTSMYLCASSSTDTQYFGPGTRLTVL.

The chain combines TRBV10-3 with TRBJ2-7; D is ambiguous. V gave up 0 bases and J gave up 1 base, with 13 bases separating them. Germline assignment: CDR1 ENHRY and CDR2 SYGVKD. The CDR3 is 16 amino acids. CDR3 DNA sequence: TGTGCCATCAGTGAGTCCGGTGGTTCCAATTCCTACGAGCAGTACTTC. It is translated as CAISESGGSNSYEQYF.

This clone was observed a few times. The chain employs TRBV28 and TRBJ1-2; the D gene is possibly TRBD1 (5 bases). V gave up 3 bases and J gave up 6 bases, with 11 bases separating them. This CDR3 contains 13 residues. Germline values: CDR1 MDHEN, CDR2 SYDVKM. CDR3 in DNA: TGTGCCAGCAGTTTGTGGCAGGGTGATGGCTACACCTTC. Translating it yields CASSLWQGDGYTF.

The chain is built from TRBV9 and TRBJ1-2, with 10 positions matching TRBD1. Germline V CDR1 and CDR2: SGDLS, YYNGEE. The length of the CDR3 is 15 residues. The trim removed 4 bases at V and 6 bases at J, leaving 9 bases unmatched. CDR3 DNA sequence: TGTGCCAGCAGCAGAACGGACAGGGGGGACCATGGCTACACCTTC. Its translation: CASSRTDRGDHGYTF.

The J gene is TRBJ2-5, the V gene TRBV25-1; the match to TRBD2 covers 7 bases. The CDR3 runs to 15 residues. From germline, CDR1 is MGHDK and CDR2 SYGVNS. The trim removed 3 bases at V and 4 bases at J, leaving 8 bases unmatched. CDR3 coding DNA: TGTGCCAGCAGTGACGGGGGAGGGCCTTTAGAGACCCAGTACTTC. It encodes CASSDGGGPLETQYF.